This T cell receptor (beta chain) was profiled in a study of cytomegalovirus exposure and HLA in healthy donors. The PCR employed 60 Vbeta primers together with 13 Jbeta primers. The data were produced by immunoSEQ multiplex PCR, yet TCRdb's version contains in-frame clones alone and is incomplete. Found here are roughly 120,000 clones, over 8% of them singletons; the top ten hold less than 4%. General observations from the study: Within a later analysis, the majority of CMV-associated TCR beta chains appeared HLA-restricted. Being productive about 87% or about 30% of the time was typical of most TCR beta V segments in an earlier analysis. HLA allele associations emerged for under 20,000 TCR beta sequences in a later analysis, at 0.05 false discovery rate.

CDR3 length: 15 amino acids. Germline-derived CDR1 and CDR2 are SGHNT and YYREEE (reference sequence). V was pared by 1 base and J by 8 bases, with 6 bases of the junction left unmatched. As concerns this clone: Its antigen remains unknown.

Sequenced: PBMCs. This TCR came from a man younger than 40 in good health and CMV-seronegative. The chain couples TRBV5-4 to TRBJ2-1; TRBD1 matches at 10 bases. CDR3 DNA sequence: TGTGCCAGCAGCTTGACCGGGACAGGGGACCATGAGCAGTTCTTC. It codes for CASSLTGTGDHEQFF.